A selection of T cell receptor beta chains follows, all from one sample in a study of shared clonotypes between healthy human individuals. Produced via immunoSEQ multiplex PCR; TCRdb's table is partial and in-frame only. The sample includes about 450,000 clones, around 80% seen only once; the top ten take roughly 12%. The source material was PBMCs. The receptors were gathered from a woman in her 40s in good health. Some clones in this sample may be carry-over from other donors' samples. CDR3s include the opening cysteine and the closing phenylalanine or tryptophan. The order of the fields is clone size, J gene, V gene, D gene, CDR3 DNA, CDR3 protein. A D gene is named only where the DNA matches it firmly. Only some rows state a clone size, as once, few, many or a class for expanded clones.

abundance: NA; j_gene: TRBJ1-1; v_gene: TRBV2; d_gene: TRBD1; CDR3nt: TGTGCCAGCCCTAAGACAGGGGGGACTGAAGCTTTCTTT; CDR3aa: CASPKTGGTEAFF
abundance: many; j_gene: TRBJ1-5; v_gene: TRBV19; d_gene: TRBD1; CDR3nt: TGTGCCAGTAGTATGATGACAGGGACGAGCAATCAGCCCCAGCATTTT; CDR3aa: CASSMMTGTSNQPQHF
abundance: NA; j_gene: TRBJ1-1; v_gene: TRBV6-6; d_gene: TRBD1; CDR3nt: TGTGCCAGCAGCACAGGGGGTGTAAACACTGAAGCTTTCTTT; CDR3aa: CASSTGGVNTEAFF
abundance: NA; j_gene: TRBJ2-5; v_gene: TRBV7-9; d_gene: NA; CDR3nt: TGTGCCAGCAGCTCTCAGGGAAGGATTCAAGAGACCCAGTACTTC; CDR3aa: CASSSQGRIQETQYF
abundance: NA; j_gene: TRBJ2-7; v_gene: TRBV5-1; d_gene: NA; CDR3nt: TGCGCCAGCAGCTGGCGGGAAGGGAACGAGCAGTACTTC; CDR3aa: CASSWREGNEQYF
abundance: once; j_gene: TRBJ1-5; v_gene: TRBV15; d_gene: NA; CDR3nt: TGTGCCACCAGCAGAGACAAGTCTGGTGGCAATCAGCCCCAGCATTTT; CDR3aa: CATSRDKSGGNQPQHF
abundance: NA; j_gene: TRBJ2-5; v_gene: TRBV5-1; d_gene: NA; CDR3nt: TGCGCCAGCAGCCCGGGAATCCAAGAGACCCAGTACTTC; CDR3aa: CASSPGIQETQYF
abundance: many; j_gene: TRBJ2-5; v_gene: TRBV7-9; d_gene: NA; CDR3nt: TGTGCCAGCAGCTTAACCCCCACGGTCCAAGAGACCCAGTACTTC; CDR3aa: CASSLTPTVQETQYF
abundance: NA; j_gene: TRBJ2-7; v_gene: TRBV15; d_gene: NA; CDR3nt: TGTGCCACCAGCAGAGACCGGGCAGGGAGCTACGAGCAGTACTTC; CDR3aa: CATSRDRAGSYEQYF
abundance: NA; j_gene: TRBJ2-1; v_gene: TRBV9; d_gene: TRBD1; CDR3nt: TGTGCCAGCAGCGCCCGACAGGGGGATGAGCAGTTCTTC; CDR3aa: CASSARQGDEQFF
abundance: NA; j_gene: TRBJ2-3; v_gene: TRBV7-6; d_gene: TRBD2; CDR3nt: TGTGCCAGCAGCAAGCGACTAGCGTTTATAGATACGCAGTATTTT; CDR3aa: CASSKRLAFIDTQYF
abundance: NA; j_gene: TRBJ2-3; v_gene: TRBV5-4; d_gene: TRBD2; CDR3nt: TGTGCCAGCACCCCCCCGGGACTAAACACAGATACGCAGTATTTT; CDR3aa: CASTPPGLNTDTQYF
abundance: NA; j_gene: TRBJ2-1; v_gene: TRBV12-5; d_gene: TRBD2; CDR3nt: TGTGCTAGTGGTTTGACTACCCCTAGCGGGGCCAGCTCCTACAATGAGCAGTTCTTC; CDR3aa: CASGLTTPSGASSYNEQFF
abundance: NA; j_gene: TRBJ1-1; v_gene: TRBV18; d_gene: TRBD1; CDR3nt: TGTGCCAGCTCACATGAGACAGGGATGAACACTGAAGCTTTCTTT; CDR3aa: CASSHETGMNTEAFF
abundance: few; j_gene: TRBJ1-1; v_gene: TRBV14; d_gene: NA; CDR3nt: TGTGCCAGCAGCATGAACAGGATCTCCGTAGCTTTCTTT; CDR3aa: CASSMNRISVAFF
abundance: NA; j_gene: TRBJ2-7; v_gene: TRBV28; d_gene: TRBD1; CDR3nt: TGTGCCAGCAGTCCTCCGTGGACAGGGGCCTCCTACGAGCAGTACTTC; CDR3aa: CASSPPWTGASYEQYF
abundance: few; j_gene: TRBJ2-6; v_gene: TRBV6-1; d_gene: TRBD2; CDR3nt: TGTGCCAGCAGTGAAGACGGGGGGACTGGGGCCAACGTCCTGACTTTC; CDR3aa: CASSEDGGTGANVLTF
abundance: few; j_gene: TRBJ1-2; v_gene: TRBV30; d_gene: TRBD1; CDR3nt: TGTGCCTGGGTTATTAGGACAGGGGGTTTCTATGGCTACACCTTC; CDR3aa: CAWVIRTGGFYGYTF
abundance: NA; j_gene: TRBJ2-7; v_gene: TRBV28; d_gene: TRBD2; CDR3nt: TGTGCCAGCCGGGACCCGGGACTAGCGGGAGACGAGCAGTACTTC; CDR3aa: CASRDPGLAGDEQYF
abundance: NA; j_gene: TRBJ2-1; v_gene: TRBV11-2; d_gene: TRBD2; CDR3nt: TGTGCCAGCAGCCCTGGAGCGGGGAGGGCATTCTACAATGAGCAGTTCTTC; CDR3aa: CASSPGAGRAFYNEQFF
abundance: few; j_gene: TRBJ1-5; v_gene: TRBV30; d_gene: NA; CDR3nt: TGTGCCTGGAGGGGGGCTGGTGGCAATCAGCCCCAGCATTTT; CDR3aa: CAWRGAGGNQPQHF
abundance: NA; j_gene: TRBJ2-2; v_gene: TRBV7-9; d_gene: NA; CDR3nt: TGTGCCAGCAGCTTAGGCGCCGGGAACACCGGGGAGCTGTTTTTT; CDR3aa: CASSLGAGNTGELFF
abundance: NA; j_gene: TRBJ2-7; v_gene: TRBV4-1; d_gene: NA; CDR3nt: TGCGCCAGCAGCCTCGAGGGACGCGGTATTGGAGAGCAGTACTTC; CDR3aa: CASSLEGRGIGEQYF
abundance: NA; j_gene: TRBJ2-3; v_gene: TRBV6-5; d_gene: TRBD1; CDR3nt: TGTGCCAGCAGAGGACAGGGTGAAGCAGATACGCAGTATTTT; CDR3aa: CASRGQGEADTQYF
abundance: NA; j_gene: TRBJ2-2; v_gene: TRBV7-8; d_gene: TRBD1; CDR3nt: TGTGCCAGCAGCCCCAGGGGGCGACAGGGGAACACCGGGGAGCTGTTTTTT; CDR3aa: CASSPRGRQGNTGELFF
abundance: NA; j_gene: TRBJ2-3; v_gene: TRBV5-1; d_gene: NA; CDR3nt: TGCGCCAGCAGCTTGGCCTCTTCCGACACAGATACGCAGTATTTT; CDR3aa: CASSLASSDTDTQYF
abundance: NA; j_gene: TRBJ2-2; v_gene: TRBV6-1; d_gene: TRBD2; CDR3nt: TGTGCCAGCAGTCTCGGGGGGGGGAGCACCGGGGAGCTGTTTTTT; CDR3aa: CASSLGGGSTGELFF
abundance: NA; j_gene: TRBJ2-2; v_gene: TRBV9; d_gene: NA; CDR3nt: TGTGCCAGCAGCGTTAGGGAATGGGCTGACACCGGGGAGCTGTTTTTT; CDR3aa: CASSVREWADTGELFF